One TCR beta chain is described in this entry. Its antigen is still unknown. This record belongs to a study of T cell responses to AZD1222 COVID-19 vaccine. Turning to the study itself: Investigators merged groups given second doses at roughly 4 or roughly 12 weeks.

Regarding the study as a whole: Targeting of unmutated variant regions was reportedly seen in nearly half of spike-specific TCRs.

The CDR3 covers 20 residues. The germline CDR1 and CDR2 sequences are MNHEY and SVGEGT. The germline V and J ends were trimmed by 6 bases and 3 bases, with 32 bases remaining between them. Sequencing used immunoSEQ multiplex PCR; TCRdb keeps in-frame clones, though not all of them. The sample has roughly 130,000 clones; over 75% are singletons. The receptor was derived from an adult in good health. The V gene is TRBV6-2 or TRBV6-3, the J gene TRBJ1-1, with D possibly TRBD1 on 6 matching bases. The source material was peripheral blood, sampled on day 0 of AZD1222 vaccination. The CDR3 DNA is TGTGCCAGCAGCCCCCGGTCCCCGGGACAATTTTCGATCGAAGACACTGAAGCTTTCTTT. This gives the protein CASSPRSPGQFSIEDTEAFF.